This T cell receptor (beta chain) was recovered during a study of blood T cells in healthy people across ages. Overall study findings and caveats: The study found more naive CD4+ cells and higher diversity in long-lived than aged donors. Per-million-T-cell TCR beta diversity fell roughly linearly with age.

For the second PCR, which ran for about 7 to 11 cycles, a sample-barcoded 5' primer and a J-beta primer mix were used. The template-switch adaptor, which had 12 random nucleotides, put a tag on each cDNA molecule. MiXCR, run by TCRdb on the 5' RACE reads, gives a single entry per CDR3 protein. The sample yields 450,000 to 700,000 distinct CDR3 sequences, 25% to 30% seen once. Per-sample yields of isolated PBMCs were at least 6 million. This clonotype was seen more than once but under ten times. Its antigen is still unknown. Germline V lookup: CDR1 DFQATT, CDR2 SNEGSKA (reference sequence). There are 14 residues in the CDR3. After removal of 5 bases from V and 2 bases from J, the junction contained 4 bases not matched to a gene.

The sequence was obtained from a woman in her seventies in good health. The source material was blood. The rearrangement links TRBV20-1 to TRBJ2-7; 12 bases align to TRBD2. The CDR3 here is CSARPSGGAYEQYF. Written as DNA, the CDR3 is TGCAGTGCTCGCCCTAGCGGGGGGGCCTACGAGCAGTACTTC.